This T cell receptor beta chain was recovered during a study of cytomegalovirus exposure and HLA in healthy donors. Notes on the study in general: Upon later analysis, HLA-associated TCR beta chains proved more clonally expanded than other, equally common chains. Sequencing depth roughly uniform across donors was assumed in presence/absence analyses. As a later analysis showed, a missense DCLRE1C variant was linked to trimming of TCR beta V- and J-genes. Diagnosis of cytomegalovirus status made by the classifier reportedly showed high specificity and sensitivity.

Details on this clone: The antigen remains undetermined.

This CDR3 is 14 amino acids long. V gave up 5 bases and J gave up 3 bases; unmatched junction bases: 4. Germline V gene lookup returns CDR1 MNHEY and CDR2 SVGAGI. It was with 60 Vbeta and 13 Jbeta primers that the PCR ran. Sequenced by immunoSEQ multiplex PCR; TCRdb stores in-frame clones only, minus some. In the table there are just over 150,000 clones, around 83% of which are singletons. The chain combines TRBV6-5 with TRBJ1-3; TRBD1 matches at 7 bases. The receptor's source is a man aged 18 to 30 in good health and CMV-seropositive. The sequencing input was PBMCs. For the CDR3, the DNA is TGTGCCAGCAGTCTCGACAGGGTTGGAAACACCATATATTTT. Translated: CASSLDRVGNTIYF.